One and the same sample provided the 10 T cell receptor beta chains below, sequenced in a study of blood T cell repertoires in COVID-19. Method: immunoSEQ multiplex PCR; TCRdb's copy keeps in-frame clones and lacks some. The data hold some 80,000 clones, with approximately 88% observed a single time. The sample comprised peripheral blood. The origin of the receptors is a woman at least 80 years old with active or convalescent COVID-19.

The rearrangement links TRBV20-1 to TRBJ2-5; 7 positions agree with TRBD2. Germline V gene sequence: CDR1 DFQATT, CDR2 SNEGSKA (reference sequence). The CDR3 extends over 14 amino acids. V was clipped by 3 bases and J by 4 bases; unmatched bases: 8. DNA of the CDR3: TGCAGTGCTAGTCATAGTGAGCGGGGAGAGACCCAGTACTTC. It codes for CSASHSERGETQYF.

This rearrangement joins TRBV6-6 to TRBJ1-5; weak D call: TRBD1 (6 bases). Germline-derived CDR1 and CDR2 are MNHNY and SVGAGI (reference sequence). The V gene lost 7 bases and the J gene lost 4 bases, with 17 bases spanning the gap. CDR3 length equals 15 residues. The CDR3 DNA follows: TGTGCCAGCATCAAGATACAGGGATGGAATCAGCCCCAGCATTTT. The encoded protein is CASIKIQGWNQPQHF.

The CDR3 coding sequence is TGTGCCAGCAGCTTGATCGGGGACACTCAATATGGCTACACCTTC. Translated: CASSLIGDTQYGYTF. This rearrangement joins TRBV5-4 to TRBJ1-2; D perhaps matches TRBD1 (6 bases). V was trimmed by 1 base and J by 5 bases, leaving 15 bases between them. Germline lookup yields CDR1 SGHNT and CDR2 YYREEE (reference sequence). The length of the CDR3 is 15 residues.

The V call is TRBV4-3, the J call TRBJ2-3; possibly TRBD2 for D (5 bases). The germline V gene encodes CDR1 LGHNA and CDR2 YSLEER. V dropped 0 bases and J dropped 2 bases, with 15 bases sitting between them. The CDR3 contains 17 residues. Written as DNA, the CDR3 is TGCGCCAGCAGCCAAGAGGGGAGCCGAAGACCCACAGATACGCAGTATTTT. This gives the protein CASSQEGSRRPTDTQYF.

This clone was observed once. The chain employs TRBV21-1 and TRBJ1-3; the table's D gene call, TRBD1, was not cross checked with the DNA. TRBV21-1 is a recognized pseudogene. The CDR3 covers 16 residues. In DNA form, the CDR3 reads TGTGCCAGCAGCCCTCGATGGGGCAGGACAGGAAACACCATATATTTT. This translates into CASSPRWGRTGNTIYF.

The chain links TRBV9 to TRBJ2-3, with D maybe TRBD2 (5 bases). CDR1 is SGDLS, CDR2 YYNGEE, per germline. The CDR3 contains 19 residues. Trimming removed 3 bases from V and 0 bases from J, with 23 bases in between. The CDR3 region is CASSGSGVGFKASTDTQYF. For the CDR3, the DNA is TGTGCCAGCAGCGGCAGCGGTGTCGGATTCAAAGCCAGCACAGATACGCAGTATTTT.

The CDR3 DNA is TGTGCCAGCAGCGCCAGGGGTGTCGGGGAGCTGTTTTTT. Its translation: CASSARGVGELFF. The rearrangement links TRBV9 to TRBJ2-2, with D perhaps matching TRBD1 (6 bases). The CDR3 loop spans 13 amino acids. V shed 3 bases and J shed 7 bases, with 10 bases lying between them. Germline values: CDR1 SGDLS, CDR2 YYNGEE. The full variable domain, completed using reference TRBV9 and TRBJ2-2, is DSGVTQTPKHLITATGQRVTLRCSPRSGDLSVYWYQQSLDQGLQFLIQYYNGEERAKGNILERFSAQQFPDLHSELNLSSLELGDSALYFCASSARGVGELFFGEGSRLTVL.

The V and J genes are TRBV5-8 and TRBJ2-7; 8 nucleotides align to TRBD1. J gave up 3 bases and V 5 bases, and 13 bases lay outside the gene matches. CDR1 SGHTS and CDR2 YDEGEE come from the germline V gene. This CDR3 has 16 residues. For the CDR3, the DNA is TGTGCCAGCAGTTTGACCCTGGGGGACAGGTACTACGAGCAGTACTTC. This codes for CASSLTLGDRYYEQYF.

The chain uses TRBV19 and TRBJ1-6; D unresolved. V shed 8 bases and J shed 10 bases, with 9 bases lying between them. The germline CDR1 and CDR2 sequences are LNHDA and SQIVND (reference sequence). The CDR3 is 11 amino acids. CDR3 sequence (DNA): TGTGCCAGTTCGGGGAGGTCACCCCTCCACTTT. Translation: CASSGRSPLHF. The full variable domain, its missing parts supplied by reference TRBV19 and TRBJ1-6, is DGGITQSPKYLFRKEGQNVTLSCEQNLNHDAMYWYRQDPGQGLRLIYYSQIVNDFQKGDIAEGYSVSREKKESFPLTVTSAQKNPTAFYLCASSGRSPLHFGNGTRLTVT.

The V and J genes are TRBV11-3 and TRBJ2-2; D gene uncertain. The CDR3 loop spans 14 amino acids. V was pared by 3 bases and J by 2 bases, with 7 bases between. Germline values: CDR1 SGHNT, CDR2 YENEEA. The CDR3 sequence: CASSFLSNTGELFF. CDR3 nucleotides: TGTGCCAGCAGCTTCTTATCTAACACCGGGGAGCTGTTTTTT. Combining the CDR3 with reference TRBV11-3 and TRBJ2-2 gives the whole variable domain EAGVVQSPRYKIIEKKQPVAFWCNPISGHNTLYWYLQNLGQGPELLIRYENEEAVDDSQLPKDRFSAERLKGVDSTLKIQPAELGDSAVYLCASSFLSNTGELFFGEGSRLTVL.